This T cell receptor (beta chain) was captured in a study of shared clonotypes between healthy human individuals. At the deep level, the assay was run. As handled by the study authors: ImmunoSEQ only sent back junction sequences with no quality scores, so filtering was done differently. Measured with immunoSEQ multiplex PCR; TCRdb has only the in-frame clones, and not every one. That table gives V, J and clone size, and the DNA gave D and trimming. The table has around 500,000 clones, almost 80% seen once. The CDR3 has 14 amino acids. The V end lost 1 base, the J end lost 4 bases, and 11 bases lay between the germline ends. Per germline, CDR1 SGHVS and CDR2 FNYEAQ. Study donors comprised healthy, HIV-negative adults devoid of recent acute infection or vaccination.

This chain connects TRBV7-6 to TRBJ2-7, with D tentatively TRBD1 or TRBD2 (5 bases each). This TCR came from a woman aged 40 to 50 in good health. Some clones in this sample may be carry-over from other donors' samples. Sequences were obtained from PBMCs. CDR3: CASSLEGPTYEQYF. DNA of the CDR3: TGTGCCAGCAGCTTAGAGGGACCCACTTACGAGCAGTACTTC.